These 16 T cell receptor beta chains came from one sample sequenced in a study of beta chain features in type 1 diabetes. Study results and caveats: There was a moderate but significant shortening of TCRB CDR3s in all four CD4+ subsets of Type 1 diabetes patients.

Every isolated RNA sample was fully reverse transcribed, so sequencing captured expressed TCRB transcripts. The data were produced by immunoSEQ multiplex PCR, yet TCRdb's version contains in-frame clones alone and is incomplete. Among a few hundred thousand clones listed, around 10% were seen once. These receptors are not linked to any known antigen. The source material was central memory CD4+ T cells from blood. The receptors shown here come from a man aged 30-40 years with type 1 diabetes.

This clone has more than one count but fewer than ten. The rearrangement links TRBV7-2 to TRBJ2-1; 13 positions agree with TRBD2. The CDR3 has 15 amino acids. Unmatched junction bases numbered 5, after V lost 5 bases and J lost 7 bases. Per germline, CDR1 SGHTA and CDR2 FQGNSA. The CDR3 is CASSPLAGGQNEQFF. The CDR3, as DNA: TGTGCCAGCAGCCCACTAGCGGGAGGGCAAAATGAGCAGTTCTTC.

The rearrangement links TRBV2 to TRBJ1-2; TRBD1 agrees at 8 bases. J lost 5 bases, V lost 10 bases, and 12 bases had no gene match. The V gene's germline CDR1 is SNHLY and CDR2 FYNNEI. CDR3 length equals 14 residues. This CDR3 reads CAILMVQGVYGYTF. CDR3 bases: TGTGCCATCCTTATGGTACAGGGGGTGTATGGCTACACCTTC.

This clone was recorded a few times. V and J are TRBV7-2 and TRBJ1-3; no firm D call. Germline CDR1 reads SGHTA; CDR2 reads FQGNSA. The V gene lost 3 bases and the J gene lost 1 base, with 10 bases spanning the gap. The length of the CDR3 is 15 residues. CDR3 sequence: CASSFRWQSGNTIYF. For the CDR3, the DNA is TGTGCCAGCAGCTTTCGTTGGCAATCTGGAAACACCATATATTTT.

The chain employs TRBV14 and TRBJ2-7, with 7 bases matching TRBD2. The germline gives CDR1 SGHDN, CDR2 FVKESK. After removal of 4 bases from V and 10 bases from J, the junction contained 19 bases not matched to a gene. This CDR3 is 16 amino acids long. Here the CDR3 DNA reads TGTGCCAGCAGCCCCCAAGCGGGACTCCCGTATTTAGAACAGTACTTC. Amino acid sequence: CASSPQAGLPYLEQYF.

The V gene is TRBV7-9, the J gene TRBJ2-3; unclear D gene. CDR3 length: 15 residues. V lost 7 bases to trimming and J lost 4 bases, with 18 bases between them. Germline lookup yields CDR1 SEHNR and CDR2 FQNEAQ (reference sequence). The CDR3 nucleotides are TGTGCCAGCAAGGAACGGCCGATGGGCGCAGATACGCAGTATTTT. Protein product: CASKERPMGADTQYF.

The rearrangement links TRBV5-1 to TRBJ2-7; TRBD2 matches at 9 bases. Germline CDR1 and CDR2: SGHRS and YFSETQ. The ends lost 5 bases at V and 2 bases at J; junction bases unmatched: 8. This CDR3 comprises 15 residues. Here the CDR3 DNA reads TGCGCCAGCAGTGGTGGAGCGGGAGGAACCTACGAGCAGTACTTC. It encodes CASSGGAGGTYEQYF.

This clone was detected a few times. The chain is built from TRBV27 and TRBJ1-5, with no clear D. The CDR3 sequence is 14 residues long. Germline assignment: CDR1 MNHEY and CDR2 SMNVEV (reference sequence). The germline V and J ends were trimmed by 3 bases and 2 bases, with 8 bases remaining between them. The CDR3 DNA follows: TGTGCCAGCAGTTTCGGCCAGGGCAATCAGCCCCAGCATTTT. Amino acid sequence: CASSFGQGNQPQHF.

This clone has just a few counts. The V call is TRBV19, the J call TRBJ2-7, with D maybe TRBD1 (5 bases). This CDR3 is 14 amino acids long. Trimming took 9 bases from V and 0 from J, leaving 15 bases between them. Germline CDR1 reads LNHDA; CDR2 reads SQIVND (reference sequence). CDR3 protein: CASAEQGGSYEQYF. The CDR3 DNA follows: TGTGCCAGCGCCGAGCAGGGTGGCTCCTACGAGCAGTACTTC.

This clone has more than one count but fewer than ten. The CDR3 loop is CASSFGGLRTDTQYF. The CDR3 DNA reads TGTGCCAGCAGCTTCGGGGGGCTAAGGACAGATACGCAGTATTTT. The V and J genes are TRBV7-3 and TRBJ2-3; D might be TRBD2 (7 bases). V was shortened by 3 bases and J by 3 bases, with 13 bases between the two germline ends. Germline V gene lookup returns CDR1 SGHTA and CDR2 FQGTGA. The CDR3 runs to 15 residues.

Worth noting for this clone: A much more abundant neighbour one base away suggests this may be a read error. The sample has other DNA sequences that encode this CDR3 too. CDR3 in amino acids: CASEGGRELFF. Here the CDR3 DNA reads TGTGCCAGTGAAGGGGGGCGGGAGCTGTTTTTT. V and J are TRBV13 and TRBJ2-2; D may correspond to TRBD1 or TRBD2 (6 bases each). Germline V gene sequence: CDR1 PRHDT, CDR2 FYEKMQ (reference sequence). The germline V and J ends were trimmed by 9 bases and 9 bases, with 11 bases remaining between them. The CDR3 runs to 11 residues. Full variable domain (rest looked up from reference TRBV13 and TRBJ2-2): AAGVIQSPRHLIKEKRETATLKCYPIPRHDTVYWYQQGPGQDPQFLISFYEKMQSDKGSIPDRFSAQQFSDYHSELNMSSLELGDSALYFCASEGGRELFFGEGSRLTVL.

The rearrangement uses TRBV7-3 and TRBJ2-7; 8 bases are a match to TRBD1. Germline CDR1 SGHTA, CDR2 FQGTGA. Trimming removed 2 bases from V and 7 bases from J; junction bases left unmatched: 4. The CDR3 consists of 13 residues. The CDR3 bases are TGTGCCAGCAGCTTAGCGGGACAGGAGGAGCAGTACTTC. This sequence encodes CASSLAGQEEQYF.

This clone has just a few counts. The V and J genes are TRBV2 and TRBJ1-4, with unresolved D. V lost 6 bases, J lost 3 bases, and 8 bases lay in between. Germline assignment: CDR1 SNHLY and CDR2 FYNNEI. This CDR3 has 13 residues. The CDR3: CASRGFSNEKLFF. The CDR3 DNA reads TGTGCCAGCAGGGGGTTCTCTAATGAAAAACTGTTTTTT.

J is TRBJ2-3 and V is TRBV9; D gene ambiguous. Trimming shortened V by 0 bases and J by 2 bases, and 7 bases separated the two germline ends. The CDR3 has 14 residues. Germline loops: CDR1 SGDLS, CDR2 YYNGEE. CDR3 loop: CASSVDLSTDTQYF. For the CDR3, the DNA is TGTGCCAGCAGCGTAGACCTCTCCACAGATACGCAGTATTTT.

This CDR3 reads CASSLAPGINTGELFF. DNA of the CDR3: TGCGCCAGCAGCTTGGCCCCCGGGATTAACACCGGGGAGCTGTTTTTT. The rearrangement uses TRBV5-1 and TRBJ2-2, with a weak D call TRBD2 (5 bases). Germline loops: CDR1 SGHRS, CDR2 YFSETQ. CDR3 length equals 16 residues. V lost 0 bases and J 2 bases, leaving 11 bases between the germline ends.

This clone was recorded a few times. The chain has TRBV30 and TRBJ2-1, with TRBD2 identical over 8 bases. Germline CDR1 and CDR2: GTSNPN and SVGIG (reference sequence). With V trimmed by 4 bases and J by 8 bases, 10 bases remained unmatched. The CDR3 contains 14 residues. This CDR3 reads CAWKGGLGPDEQFF. Written as DNA, the CDR3 is TGTGCCTGGAAGGGGGGACTAGGTCCCGATGAGCAGTTCTTC. The full variable domain, its missing parts supplied by reference TRBV30 and TRBJ2-1, is SQTIHQWPATLVQPVGSPLSLECTVEGTSNPNLYWYRQAAGRGLQLLFYSVGIGQISSEVPQNLSASRPQDRQFILSSKKLLLSDSGFYLCAWKGGLGPDEQFFGPGTRLTVL.

There are many counts of this clone. The rearrangement links TRBV6-6 to TRBJ1-4, with D possibly matching TRBD1 (6 bases). The germline CDR1 and CDR2 sequences are MNHNY and SVGAGI (reference sequence). V lost 7 bases to trimming and J lost 6 bases, with 18 bases between them. CDR3 length: 15 amino acids. In DNA, the CDR3 is TGTGCCAGCATTGACGGGGGGGGCATGGATGAAAAACTGTTTTTT. Translated, it gives CASIDGGGMDEKLFF.